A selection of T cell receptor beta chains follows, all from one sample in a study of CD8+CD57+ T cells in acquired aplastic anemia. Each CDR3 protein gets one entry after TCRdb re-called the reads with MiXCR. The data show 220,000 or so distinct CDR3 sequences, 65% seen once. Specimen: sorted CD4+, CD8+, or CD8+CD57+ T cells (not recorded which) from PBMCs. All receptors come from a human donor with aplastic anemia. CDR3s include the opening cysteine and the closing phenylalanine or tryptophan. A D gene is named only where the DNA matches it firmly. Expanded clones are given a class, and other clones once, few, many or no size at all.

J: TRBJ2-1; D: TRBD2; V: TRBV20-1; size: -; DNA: TGCAGTGCTAGAGAATCACGCGGGAGGACGAACGATGAGCAGTTCTTC; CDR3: CSARESRGRTNDEQFF
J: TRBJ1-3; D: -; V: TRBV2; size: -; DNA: TGTGCCAGCTCGTTCGCCAGTGGAAACACCATATATTTT; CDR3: CASSFASGNTIYF
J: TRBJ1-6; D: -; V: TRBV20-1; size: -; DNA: TGCAGTGCTAGGCTCCAGGGTGGCGATGCTTCACCCCTCCACTTT; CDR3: CSARLQGGDASPLHF
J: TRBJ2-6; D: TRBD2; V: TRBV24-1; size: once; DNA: TGTGCCATCTCTCCCGGGGGGGGGCAAGCGGCCAACGTCCTGACTTTC; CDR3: CAISPGGGQAANVLTF
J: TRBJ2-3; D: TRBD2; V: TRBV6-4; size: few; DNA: TGTGCCAGCAGGACGGGAGGGTATACGCAGTATTTT; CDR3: CASRTGGYTQYF
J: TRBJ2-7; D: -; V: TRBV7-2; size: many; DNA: TGTGCCAGCAGCTTAGAGTGGAGCTCCTACGAGCAGTACTTC; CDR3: CASSLEWSSYEQYF
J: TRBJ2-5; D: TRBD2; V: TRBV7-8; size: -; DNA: TGTGCCAGCAGCTTAGGGATCTGGACTAGCGACCTCCAAGAGACCCAGTACTTC; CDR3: CASSLGIWTSDLQETQYF
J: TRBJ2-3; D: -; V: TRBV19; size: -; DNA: TGTGCCAGTAACTCGGACAGATTAAACGCAGATACGCAGTATTTT; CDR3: CASNSDRLNADTQYF
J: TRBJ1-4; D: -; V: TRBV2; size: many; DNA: TGTGCCAGCAGTGAATGGCCCGCGGCGGACGAAAAACTGTTTTTT; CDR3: CASSEWPAADEKLFF
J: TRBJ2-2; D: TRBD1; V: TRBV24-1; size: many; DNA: TGTGCCACCAGTGATTTGCGACAGGGGGACACCGGGGAGCTGTTTTTT; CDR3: CATSDLRQGDTGELFF
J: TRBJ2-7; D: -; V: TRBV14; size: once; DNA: TGTGCCAGCAGCCTCAAACCCGGGACCCACAGCTCCTACGAGCAGTACTTC; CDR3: CASSLKPGTHSSYEQYF
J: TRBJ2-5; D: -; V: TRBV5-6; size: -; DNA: TGTGCCAGCAGCTTGGGGGGGACGGAACAAGAGACCCAGTACTTC; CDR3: CASSLGGTEQETQYF
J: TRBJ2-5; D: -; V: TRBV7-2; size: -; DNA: TGTGCCAGCAGCTTAGCGCTGGGGGGGCGGAGAGAGACCCAGTACTTC; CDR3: CASSLALGGRRETQYF
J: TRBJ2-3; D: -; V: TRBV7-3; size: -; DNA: TGTGCCAGCAGCCATGGACGGCCCACAGATACGCAGTATTTT; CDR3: CASSHGRPTDTQYF
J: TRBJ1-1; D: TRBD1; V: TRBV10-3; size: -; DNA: TGTGCCATCAGTGAGCAGGGGGCAATGAACACTGAAGCTTTCTTT; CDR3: CAISEQGAMNTEAFF
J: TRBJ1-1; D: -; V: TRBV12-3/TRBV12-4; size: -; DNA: TGTGCCAGCAGTGTCCGACATGGTGTGAACACTGAAGCTTTCTTT; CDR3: CASSVRHGVNTEAFF
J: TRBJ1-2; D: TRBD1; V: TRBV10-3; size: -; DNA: TGTGCCATCAGTGAGGGGACAGGGGGAGTCTATGGCTACACCTTC; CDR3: CAISEGTGGVYGYTF
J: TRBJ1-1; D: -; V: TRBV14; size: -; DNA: TGTGCCAGCAGCCCGGACGCAGGGTTCGCTTTCTTT; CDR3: CASSPDAGFAFF
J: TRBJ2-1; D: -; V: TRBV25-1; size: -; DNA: TGTGCCAGCAGTGAATACCCCCAAGGCAATGAGCAGTTCTTC; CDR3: CASSEYPQGNEQFF
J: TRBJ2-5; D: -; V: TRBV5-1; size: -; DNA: TGCGCCAGCAGCTTGTTTCAAGAGACCCAGTACTTC; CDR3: CASSLFQETQYF
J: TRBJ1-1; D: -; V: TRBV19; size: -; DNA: TGTGCCAGTAGTATAGATCTTCGGCGATACTCTGAAGCTTTCTTT; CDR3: CASSIDLRRYSEAFF
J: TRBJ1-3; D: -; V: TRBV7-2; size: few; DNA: TGTGCCAGCAGCTTAATCAGGGTAGCCCTGGGAAACACCATATATTTT; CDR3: CASSLIRVALGNTIYF
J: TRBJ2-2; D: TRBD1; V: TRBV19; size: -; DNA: TGTGCCAGTAGACCACTAGAGACAGGGTTGTTCACCGGGGAGCTGTTTTTT; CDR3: CASRPLETGLFTGELFF
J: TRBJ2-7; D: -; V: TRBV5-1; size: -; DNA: TGCGCCAGCAGCTTGGGTCCTAGTCCCTACGAGCAGTACTTC; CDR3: CASSLGPSPYEQYF
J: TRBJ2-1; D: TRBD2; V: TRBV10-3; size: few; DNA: TGTGCCATCATGGCGGGAGGGGGAAATGAGCAGTTCTTC; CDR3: CAIMAGGGNEQFF
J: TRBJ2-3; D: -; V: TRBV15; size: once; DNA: TGTGCCACCAGCAGATCAGGGAGAGTTACGCAGTATTTT; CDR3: CATSRSGRVTQYF
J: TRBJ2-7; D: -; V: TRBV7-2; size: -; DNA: TGTGCCAGCAGCCCGCTCTCCTACGAGCAGTACTTC; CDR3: CASSPLSYEQYF
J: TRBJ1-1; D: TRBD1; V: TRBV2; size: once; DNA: TGTGCCAGCACCCTCAGTGAGGGGGCAGGCACTGAAGCTTTCTTT; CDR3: CASTLSEGAGTEAFF
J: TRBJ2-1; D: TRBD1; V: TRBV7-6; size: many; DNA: TGTGCCAGCAGCCCGTCGACAGGGGGCTACTACAATGAGCAGTTCTTC; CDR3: CASSPSTGGYYNEQFF
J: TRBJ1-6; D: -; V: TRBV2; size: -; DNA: TGTGCCAGCAGTGAGGCTGGGGCTTCACCCCTCCACTTT; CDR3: CASSEAGASPLHF
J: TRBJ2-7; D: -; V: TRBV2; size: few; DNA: TGTGCCAGCAGTGAAGCGCGTCCAGGAACCTACGAGCAGTACTTC; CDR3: CASSEARPGTYEQYF
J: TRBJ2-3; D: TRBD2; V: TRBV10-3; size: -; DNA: TGTGCCATCAGTCCTGGGACTAGCGGGAACACAGATACGCAGTATTTT; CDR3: CAISPGTSGNTDTQYF
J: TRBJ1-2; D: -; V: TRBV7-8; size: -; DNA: TGTGCCAGCAGCTTAGCGGACAACGCGGGAGGCTACACCTTC; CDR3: CASSLADNAGGYTF
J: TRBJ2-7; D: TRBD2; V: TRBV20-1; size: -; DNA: TGCAGTGCTAGAGTCCCCGGGGGGGGAGGGGACGAGCAGTACTTC; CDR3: CSARVPGGGGDEQYF
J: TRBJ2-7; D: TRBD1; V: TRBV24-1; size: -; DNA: TGTGCCACCAGTGATGCTGACAGGGCCGGAGAGCAGTACTTC; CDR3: CATSDADRAGEQYF
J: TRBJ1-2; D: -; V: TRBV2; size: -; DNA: TGTGCCAGCAGTGAAATCCGGGCATATGGCTACACCTTC; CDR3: CASSEIRAYGYTF
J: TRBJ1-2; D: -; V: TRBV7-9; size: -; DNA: TGTGCCAGCAGCTTAGAGGGGGGTTCGCAAGGCTACACCTTC; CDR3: CASSLEGGSQGYTF
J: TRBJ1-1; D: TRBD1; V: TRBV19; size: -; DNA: TGTGCCAGTAGTATAGTCCCCAAGACAGGGGGGATGAACACTGAAGCTTTCTTT; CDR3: CASSIVPKTGGMNTEAFF
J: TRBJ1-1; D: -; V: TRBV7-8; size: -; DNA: TGTGCCAGCAGCTTAGCGCACACTGAAGCTTTCTTT; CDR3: CASSLAHTEAFF
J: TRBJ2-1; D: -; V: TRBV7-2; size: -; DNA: TGTGCCAGCAGCTTATTTGGTGCGGATGAGCAGTTCTTC; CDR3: CASSLFGADEQFF